These 26 T cell receptor beta chains were sequenced from one sample in a study of shared clonotypes between healthy human individuals. This table comes from immunoSEQ multiplex PCR, and its TCRdb copy is limited to in-frame clones, with some not included. The table includes 2,100,000 or so clones, about 94% detected once. Sequences were obtained from naive CD4+ T cells sorted from blood. Subset: CD45RA+ positively selected. These receptors were taken from a man between 18 and 29 years old in good health.

Comment on this clone: At the DNA level, this CDR3 is encoded by other sequences in the same sample as well. The CDR3 DNA reads as TGTGCCATCAGTGAATCAGGGGGCAGCGAGACCCAGTACTTC. The encoded protein is CAISESGGSETQYF. The genes are TRBV10-3 and TRBJ2-5; 8 positions agree with TRBD1. The junction had 5 bases not matched to a gene; V was cut back by 3 bases and J by 5 bases. This CDR3 spans 14 amino acids. Germline assignment: CDR1 ENHRY and CDR2 SYGVKD.

This clone was detected only once. The gene calls are TRBV15 and TRBJ2-5; no definite D call. V gave up 0 bases and J gave up 10 bases, with 18 bases separating them. This CDR3 contains 15 residues. In germline, CDR1 is LNHNV, CDR2 YYDKDF (reference sequence). The CDR3 coding sequence is TGTGCCACCAGCAGAGATCAGCCCCCCGAGGCGGTCCAGTACTTC. The encoded protein is CATSRDQPPEAVQYF.

The rearrangement uses TRBV2 and TRBJ2-7; D gene ambiguous. CDR3 length: 12 residues. Per germline, CDR1 SNHLY and CDR2 FYNNEI. V lost 7 bases and J 3 bases, leaving 10 bases between the germline ends. The chain's CDR3 is CASNGPDYEQYF. In DNA, the CDR3 is TGTGCCAGCAATGGCCCAGACTACGAGCAGTACTTC.

The V gene is TRBV28, the J gene TRBJ1-4; 7 bases align to TRBD1. Germline V gene data show CDR1 as MDHEN and CDR2 as SYDVKM. The CDR3 runs 15 residues. Trimming at V came to 6 bases and at J to 6 bases, leaving 10 bases not matched to a gene. The CDR3 spells CASSQGGQNDEKLFF. For the CDR3, the DNA is TGTGCCAGCAGCCAAGGGGGACAGAACGATGAAAAACTGTTTTTT.

The V and J genes are TRBV11-2 and TRBJ1-4; 11 positions match TRBD1. Germline values: CDR1 SGHAT, CDR2 FQNNGV. Losses at the gene ends were 5 bases for V and 6 bases for J; bases not matched to a gene: 2. The CDR3 runs to 14 residues. CDR3: CASSQGQGDEKLFF. CDR3 coding DNA: TGTGCCAGCAGCCAGGGACAGGGGGATGAAAAACTGTTTTTT.

The V call is TRBV19, the J call TRBJ2-1; D is ambiguous. The CDR3 length is 15 residues. From germline, CDR1 is LNHDA and CDR2 SQIVND (reference sequence). V lost 3 bases and J lost 6, with 15 bases in between. The CDR3 DNA reads TGTGCCAGTAGTATCTATGGTTCAGTCAGCAATGAGCAGTTCTTC. Its translation is CASSIYGSVSNEQFF.

The chain has TRBV5-1 and TRBJ2-4; D perhaps matches TRBD2 (5 bases). The CDR3 runs to 14 residues. Per the germline V gene, CDR1 is SGHRS and CDR2 is YFSETQ. Trimming pared 0 bases from V and 8 bases from J, leaving 12 bases between. The CDR3 is CASSLAVIGDIQYF. CDR3 sequence (DNA): TGCGCCAGCAGCTTGGCCGTAATCGGGGACATTCAGTACTTC.

J is TRBJ1-1 and V is TRBV4-3; the match to TRBD1 covers 8 bases. This CDR3 comprises 15 residues. CDR1 is LGHNA and CDR2 is YSLEER in the germline V gene. The V segment lost 4 bases and the J segment 4 bases; nucleotides outside the gene matches: 8. CDR3 nucleotide sequence: TGCGCCAGCAGCCCAGGGGGCGGTCGGAGCACTGAAGCTTTCTTT. Translation gives CASSPGGGRSTEAFF.

The V and J genes are TRBV7-4 and TRBJ1-5; maybe TRBD1 (6 bases). Trimming removed 5 bases at V and 6 bases at J, with 14 bases between. Per germline, CDR1 SGHVT and CDR2 SQSDAQ. This CDR3 spans 14 amino acids. CDR3 protein: CASSNRGGAQPQHF. The CDR3 DNA follows: TGTGCCAGCAGCAACCGAGGGGGAGCTCAGCCCCAGCATTTT.

This chain links TRBV27 with TRBJ1-5; 10 bases line up with TRBD1. The length of the CDR3 is 17 residues. CDR1 and CDR2 from the germline V gene are MNHEY and SMNVEV (reference sequence). Unmatched junction bases numbered 11, after V lost 9 bases and J lost 0 bases. DNA for the CDR3: TGTGCCAGTCACCGGACAGGGGGTTCCTATAGCAATCAGCCCCAGCATTTT. Residues: CASHRTGGSYSNQPQHF.

The chain couples TRBV30 to TRBJ2-2, with 7 positions matching TRBD2. CDR3 length: 14 residues. Trimming removed 2 bases from V and 7 bases from J; junction bases left unmatched: 7. CDR1 and CDR2 from the germline V gene are GTSNPN and SVGIG (reference sequence). In DNA form, the CDR3 reads TGTGCCTGGAGTATGACTAGCCGAAGCGGGGAGCTGTTTTTT. Amino acid sequence: CAWSMTSRSGELFF.

V and J are TRBV4-1 and TRBJ2-2; no clear D gene. The CDR3 has 14 residues. Germline V lookup: CDR1 MGHRA, CDR2 YSYEKL. Trimming took 1 base from V and 6 from J, leaving 9 bases between them. The CDR3 region is CASSQVSRAGELFF. Here the CDR3 DNA reads TGCGCCAGCAGCCAAGTGTCTAGGGCCGGGGAGCTGTTTTTT.

Points on this clone: At the DNA level, this CDR3 is encoded by other sequences in the same sample as well. The rearrangement uses TRBV6-5 and TRBJ1-1; D gene unclear. Germline V gives CDR1 MNHEY, CDR2 SVGAGI. Trimming removed 5 bases at V and 6 bases at J, with 7 bases between. The CDR3 is 11 residues long. The CDR3 spells CASSRGSEAFF. The CDR3 coding sequence is TGTGCCAGCAGTCGCGGGTCTGAAGCTTTCTTT.

This rearrangement joins TRBV7-9 to TRBJ1-5; 7 bases agree with TRBD1. This CDR3 has 16 residues. CDR1 SEHNR and CDR2 FQNEAQ come from the germline V gene (reference sequence). The V and J ends lost 5 bases and 4 bases, in that order; junction bases with no gene match: 11. CDR3 DNA: TGTGCCAGCAGCGCGCAAGACAGGGCCCCGAATCAGCCCCAGCATTTT. As protein: CASSAQDRAPNQPQHF.

This rearrangement joins TRBV5-4 to TRBJ2-2; 9 bases match TRBD1. The CDR3 totals 15 residues. V shed 4 bases, J shed 5 bases, and the junction held 6 bases outside the gene matches. The germline CDR1 and CDR2 sequences are SGHNT and YYREEE (reference sequence). DNA for the CDR3: TGTGCCAGCAGCCAAGGACAGGGGCGGACCGGGGAGCTGTTTTTT. This codes for CASSQGQGRTGELFF. The full variable domain, in which reference TRBV5-4 and TRBJ2-2 provide the parts outside the CDR3, is ETGVTQSPTHLIKTRGQQVTLRCSSQSGHNTVSWYQQALGQGPQFIFQYYREEENGRGNFPPRFSGLQFPNYSSELNVNALELDDSALYLCASSQGQGRTGELFFGEGSRLTVL.

This clone was counted a single time. The rearrangement joins TRBV5-6 to TRBJ2-2; D may match TRBD1 or TRBD2 (5 bases each). The V gene's germline CDR1 is SGHDT and CDR2 YYEEEE. CDR3 length: 14 amino acids. The V end was cut by 3 bases, the J end by 0 bases, with 6 bases between. The chain's CDR3 is CASSWGPNTGELFF. CDR3 nucleotide sequence: TGTGCCAGCAGCTGGGGACCGAACACCGGGGAGCTGTTTTTT.

The rearrangement joins TRBV7-9 to TRBJ1-4; possible D gene TRBD1, 5 bases. This CDR3 has 14 amino acids. Trimming took 5 bases from V and 7 from J, leaving 14 bases between them. CDR1 is SEHNR and CDR2 is FQNEAQ in the germline V gene (reference sequence). This CDR3 reads CASSQVGGGEKLFF. In DNA, the CDR3 is TGTGCCAGCAGCCAGGTGGGGGGAGGTGAAAAACTGTTTTTT.

The chain employs TRBV7-9 and TRBJ1-1; D gene unclear. This CDR3 spans 14 amino acids. CDR1 and CDR2 from the germline V gene are SEHNR and FQNEAQ (reference sequence). V was pared by 3 bases and J by 0 bases, with 8 bases between. The CDR3: CASSFDLLNTEAFF. DNA for the CDR3: TGTGCCAGCAGCTTCGACCTTTTGAACACTGAAGCTTTCTTT. The entire variable domain, with the rest obtained from reference TRBV7-9 and TRBJ1-1, is as follows: DTGVSQNPRHKITKRGQNVTFRCDPISEHNRLYWYRQTLGQGPEFLTYFQNEAQLEKSRLLSDRFSAERPKGSFSTLEIQRTEQGDSAMYLCASSFDLLNTEAFFGQGTRLTVV.

This chain links TRBV7-2 with TRBJ1-5; D gene ambiguous. There are 15 residues in the CDR3. Germline CDR1 and CDR2: SGHTA and FQGNSA. V lost 1 base and J 3 bases, leaving 10 bases between the germline ends. CDR3 sequence: CASSLELGDNQPQHF. In DNA form, the CDR3 reads TGTGCCAGCAGCTTAGAACTCGGGGACAATCAGCCCCAGCATTTT.

J is TRBJ2-4 and V is TRBV27; TRBD1 matches at 9 bases. Germline V lookup: CDR1 MNHEY, CDR2 SMNVEV (reference sequence). The CDR3 consists of 13 residues. V shed 4 bases and J 7 bases; nucleotides not matched to a gene: 2. The CDR3 region has the DNA TGTGCCAGCAGTTCCGACAGGGGGAACATTCAGTACTTC. Its protein product is CASSSDRGNIQYF.

V gene TRBV18 combines with J gene TRBJ2-7; 13 bases agree with TRBD2. This CDR3 comprises 20 residues. J lost 4 bases, V lost 0 bases, and 15 bases had no gene match. Per germline, CDR1 KGHSH and CDR2 LQKENI. The CDR3 sequence is CASSPPRGPRTSGGDYEQYF. The CDR3 DNA sequence: TGTGCCAGCTCACCACCGAGGGGACCCAGGACTAGCGGGGGTGATTACGAGCAGTACTTC.

The V gene is TRBV15, the J gene TRBJ1-4; tentatively, D is TRBD1 (5 bases). The CDR3 has 15 residues. V was clipped by 0 bases and J by 8 bases, with 13 bases between them. The germline V gene encodes CDR1 LNHNV and CDR2 YYDKDF (reference sequence). For the CDR3, the DNA is TGTGCCACCAGCAGAGATCGGGTGGGACGGGAAAAACTGTTTTTT. Translation gives CATSRDRVGREKLFF.

Concerning this clone itself: The same CDR3 can be traced to other DNA sequences in this sample. V usage is TRBV19 and J usage is TRBJ2-6; D unclear. This CDR3 is built from 15 residues. Trimming left V 6 bases short and J 0 bases short, with 9 bases between. The germline CDR1 and CDR2 sequences are LNHDA and SQIVND (reference sequence). The CDR3 DNA follows: TGTGCCAGTAGCCCTGGGCGCTCTGGGGCCAACGTCCTGACTTTC. Residues: CASSPGRSGANVLTF.

V usage is TRBV15 and J usage is TRBJ1-2; possible D gene TRBD1, 5 bases. The germline V and J ends were trimmed by 0 bases and 4 bases, with 15 bases remaining between them. The CDR3 consists of 16 residues. Looked up from germline, CDR1 is LNHNV and CDR2 is YYDKDF (reference sequence). CDR3 amino acids: CATSRDQAGTSYGYTF. The CDR3 region has the DNA TGTGCCACCAGCAGAGATCAGGCAGGGACCTCCTATGGCTACACCTTC. Drawing the rest from reference TRBV15 and TRBJ1-2, the complete variable domain is DAMVIQNPRYQVTQFGKPVTLSCSQTLNHNVMYWYQQKSSQAPKLLFHYYDKDFNNEADTPDNFQSRRPNTSFCFLDIRSPGLGDTAMYLCATSRDQAGTSYGYTFGSGTRLTVV.

Details on this clone: The sample holds other DNA sequences that translate to the same CDR3. This chain links TRBV5-1 with TRBJ2-6; D remains unclear. Trimming pared 4 bases from V and 0 bases from J, leaving 5 bases between. Germline CDR1 SGHRS, CDR2 YFSETQ. CDR3 length equals 14 residues. The DNA of the CDR3 is TGCGCCAGCAGCCCAGGCTCTGGGGCCAACGTCCTGACTTTC. Residues: CASSPGSGANVLTF.

V usage is TRBV7-2 and J usage is TRBJ2-1; 10 bases match TRBD2. Germline values: CDR1 SGHTA, CDR2 FQGNSA. The CDR3 runs 17 residues. The V gene end was trimmed by 2 bases and the J gene end by 8 bases; junction bases not matched to a gene: 12. The CDR3 loop is CASSLNPTGLASDEQFF. The CDR3 DNA reads TGTGCCAGCAGCTTAAACCCCACGGGACTAGCGAGCGATGAGCAGTTCTTC.